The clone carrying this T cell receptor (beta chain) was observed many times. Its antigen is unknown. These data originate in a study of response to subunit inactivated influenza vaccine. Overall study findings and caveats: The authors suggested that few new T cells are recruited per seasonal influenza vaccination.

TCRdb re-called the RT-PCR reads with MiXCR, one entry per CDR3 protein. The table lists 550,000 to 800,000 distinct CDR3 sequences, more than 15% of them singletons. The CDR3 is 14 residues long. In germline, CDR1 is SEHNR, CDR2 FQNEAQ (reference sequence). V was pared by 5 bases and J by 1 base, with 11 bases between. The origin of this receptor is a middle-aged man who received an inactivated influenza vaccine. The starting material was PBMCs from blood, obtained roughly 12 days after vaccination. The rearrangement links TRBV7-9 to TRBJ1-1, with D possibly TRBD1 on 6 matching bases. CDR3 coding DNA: TGTGCCAGCAGCCTTGACAGGACGAACACTGAAGCTTTCTTT. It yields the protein CASSLDRTNTEAFF. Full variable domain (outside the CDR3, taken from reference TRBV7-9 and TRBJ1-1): DTGVSQNPRHKITKRGQNVTFRCDPISEHNRLYWYRQTLGQGPEFLTYFQNEAQLEKSRLLSDRFSAERPKGSFSTLEIQRTEQGDSAMYLCASSLDRTNTEAFFGQGTRLTVV.